A selection of T cell receptor beta chains follows, all from one sample in a study of OX40 agonist ivuxolimab in advanced cancers. Method: immunoSEQ multiplex PCR; TCRdb's copy keeps in-frame clones and lacks some. The sample has 65,000 to 70,000 clones; 70% to 80% are singletons. The sample in question was CD4+ or CD8+ T cells sorted from blood, obtained in a trial of the OX40 agonist ivuxolimab. The origin of the receptors is an adult with an advanced solid tumor such as melanoma, head and neck, liver or kidney cancer. Both conserved end residues are part of each CDR3. D genes are given only for firm matches. Part of the rows lack a size; the others show once, few, many or a class for expanded clones.

D,V,size,J,DNA,CDR3
.,TRBV19,.,TRBJ1-3,TGTGCCAGCTCAGACACGGCAGGAAACACCATATATTTT,CASSDTAGNTIYF
.,TRBV11-3,.,TRBJ1-3,TGTGCCAGCAGGCAGAGGACCGACTCTGGAAACACCATATATTTT,CASRQRTDSGNTIYF
.,TRBV10-2,.,TRBJ1-3,TGCGCCAGCAGTGTTCAGAGATTTACTGGAAACACCATATATTTT,CASSVQRFTGNTIYF
.,TRBV19,few,TRBJ1-2,TGTGCCAGTAGTAACAGGGCTACGGGTGGCTACACCTTC,CASSNRATGGYTF
.,TRBV5-4,.,TRBJ2-1,TGTGCCAGCAGCCTGGACTACTCCTACAATGAGCAGTTCTTC,CASSLDYSYNEQFF
.,TRBV6-6,.,TRBJ1-5,TGTGCCAGCAGTTACGACAGCAATCAGCCCCAGCATTTT,CASSYDSNQPQHF
.,TRBV11-3,.,TRBJ2-7,TGTGCCAGCAGCTTCGACAGCTACGAGCAGTACTTC,CASSFDSYEQYF
.,TRBV5-1,.,TRBJ2-7,TGCGCCAGCAGCTTGCTTCGGGGGGCAGACTACGAGCAGTACTTC,CASSLLRGADYEQYF
TRBD1,TRBV19,.,TRBJ2-7,TGTGCCAGTAGTGGGACAGTAAACTACGAGCAGTACTTC,CASSGTVNYEQYF
.,TRBV7-3,.,TRBJ1-1,TGTGCCAGCAGCTTAGATGGGGCTAACACTGAAGCTTTCTTT,CASSLDGANTEAFF
.,TRBV5-1,.,TRBJ1-3,TGCGCCAGCAGCTTGGCCGGTGGTAACACCATATATTTT,CASSLAGGNTIYF
TRBD1,TRBV6-1,.,TRBJ1-2,TGTGCCAGCAGTGAACCGGGACAGGGGGCAAGAGGCTACACCTTC,CASSEPGQGARGYTF
.,TRBV10-3,once,TRBJ1-3,TGTGCCATCAGGGACGACAGCGGGTCTGGAAACACCATATATTTT,CAIRDDSGSGNTIYF
.,TRBV11-2,.,TRBJ2-1,TGTGCCAGCAGCTTACGCCCCGGGCTCCTCGTCCACAATGAGCAGTTCTTC,CASSLRPGLLVHNEQFF
.,TRBV6-6,.,TRBJ1-1,TGTGCCAGCAGTTGGGGGACACCTAACACTGAAGCTTTCTTT,CASSWGTPNTEAFF
.,TRBV14,.,TRBJ1-5,TGTGCCAGCAGCCACGCCATTTCAAGCGCCCAGCATTTT,CASSHAISSAQHF
.,TRBV5-1,.,TRBJ2-7,TGCGCCAGCAGCTTGGGTGGGCAGCACTACGAGCAGTACTTC,CASSLGGQHYEQYF
TRBD2,TRBV19,.,TRBJ2-2,TGTGCCAGTAGCCTTAGCGGGGGGGCGGTCATCTCCGGGGAGCTGTTTTTT,CASSLSGGAVISGELFF
.,TRBV25-1,once,TRBJ2-2,TGTGCCACCCTGGGGGCGAACACCGGGGAGCTGTTTTTT,CATLGANTGELFF
.,TRBV7-9,.,TRBJ2-3,TGTGCCAGCAGCTTAGGGAGCACAGATACGCAGTATTTT,CASSLGSTDTQYF